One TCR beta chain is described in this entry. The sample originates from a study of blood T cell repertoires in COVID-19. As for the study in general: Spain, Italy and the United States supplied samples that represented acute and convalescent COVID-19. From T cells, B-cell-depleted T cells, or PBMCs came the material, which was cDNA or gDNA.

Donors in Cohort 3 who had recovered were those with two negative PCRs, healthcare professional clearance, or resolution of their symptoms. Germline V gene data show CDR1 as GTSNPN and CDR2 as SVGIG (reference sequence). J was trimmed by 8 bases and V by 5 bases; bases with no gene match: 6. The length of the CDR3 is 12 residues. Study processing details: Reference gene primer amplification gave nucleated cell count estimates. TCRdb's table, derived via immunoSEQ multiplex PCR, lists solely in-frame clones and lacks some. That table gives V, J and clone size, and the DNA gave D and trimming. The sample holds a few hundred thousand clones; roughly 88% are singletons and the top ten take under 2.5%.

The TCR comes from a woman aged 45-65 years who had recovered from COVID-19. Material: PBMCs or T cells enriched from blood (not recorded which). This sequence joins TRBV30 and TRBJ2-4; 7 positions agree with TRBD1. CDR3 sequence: CAWGPDRDIQYF. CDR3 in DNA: TGTGCCTGGGGACCTGACAGGGACATTCAGTACTTC.